These 12 T cell receptor beta chains were all obtained from the same sample, sequenced in a study of cytomegalovirus exposure and HLA in healthy donors. PCR was performed using 60 Vbeta and 13 Jbeta primers. Assay used: immunoSEQ multiplex PCR; TCRdb lists only in-frame clones, some missing. The sample consists of over 85,000 clones, approximately 82% of them appearing once. The sample consisted of PBMCs. The receptors shown here come from a female donor in good health and CMV-seropositive.

The V gene is TRBV28, the J gene TRBJ1-4; tentatively, D is TRBD1 (5 bases). CDR1 and CDR2 from the germline V gene are MDHEN and SYDVKM. Deletions cut 4 bases from V and 8 bases from J, with 17 bases between. The CDR3 consists of 15 residues. Here the CDR3 reads CASSSLSTGDEKLFF. CDR3 bases: TGTGCCAGCAGTTCCCTCTCGACGGGGGACGAAAAACTGTTTTTT.

The chain joins TRBV19 to TRBJ1-1, with D hard to call. V was cut by 1 base and J by 7 bases, with 7 bases left in between. Per germline, CDR1 LNHDA and CDR2 SQIVND (reference sequence). The CDR3 length is 12 residues. In DNA form, the CDR3 reads TGTGCCAGTAGTATAGGCGGAGTTGAAGCTTTCTTT. Its protein is CASSIGGVEAFF. Supplemented by reference TRBV19 and TRBJ1-1, the full variable domain reads DGGITQSPKYLFRKEGQNVTLSCEQNLNHDAMYWYRQDPGQGLRLIYYSQIVNDFQKGDIAEGYSVSREKKESFPLTVTSAQKNPTAFYLCASSIGGVEAFFGQGTRLTVV.

The genes are TRBV27 and TRBJ1-2, with D unclear. CDR1 is MNHEY and CDR2 is SMNVEV in the germline V gene (reference sequence). Deletions cut 2 bases from V and 5 bases from J, with 9 bases between. The CDR3 loop spans 13 amino acids. The CDR3 protein is CASSLRSGYGYTF. As DNA, the CDR3 is TGTGCCAGCAGTTTAAGGTCCGGGTATGGCTACACCTTC.

This chain uses TRBV9 with TRBJ2-1, with TRBD1 matching 10 bases. The CDR3 covers 15 residues. The V segment lost 4 bases and the J segment 7 bases; nucleotides outside the gene matches: 8. CDR1 and CDR2 from the germline V gene are SGDLS and YYNGEE. Written as DNA, the CDR3 is TGTGCCAGCAGCATCCGACAGGGGGCGAAGAATGAGCAGTTCTTC. Translation: CASSIRQGAKNEQFF. Full variable domain (outside the CDR3, taken from reference TRBV9 and TRBJ2-1): DSGVTQTPKHLITATGQRVTLRCSPRSGDLSVYWYQQSLDQGLQFLIQYYNGEERAKGNILERFSAQQFPDLHSELNLSSLELGDSALYFCASSIRQGAKNEQFFGPGTRLTVL.

The chain employs TRBV2 and TRBJ2-7, with no clear D. The V and J ends lost 7 bases and 1 base respectively, with 11 bases between them. The CDR3 is 13 residues long. Germline V gives CDR1 SNHLY, CDR2 FYNNEI. DNA for the CDR3: TGTGCCAGCACGGGTCTCTTATCCTACGAGCAGTACTTC. Encoded protein: CASTGLLSYEQYF.

The CDR3 sequence is CASSIRGVGDEQFF. For the CDR3, the DNA is TGTGCCAGTAGTATTCGGGGAGTGGGTGATGAGCAGTTCTTC. The chain joins TRBV19 to TRBJ2-1; D might be TRBD2 (5 bases). Trimming took off 3 bases at V and 8 bases at J, with 14 bases between the two ends. The germline V gene has CDR1 LNHDA and CDR2 SQIVND (reference sequence). The CDR3 consists of 14 residues.

The chain couples TRBV6-5 to TRBJ2-6, with no clear D. The CDR3 sequence is 14 residues long. CDR1 MNHEY and CDR2 SVGAGI come from the germline V gene. Trimming stripped 6 bases from V and 0 bases from J, with 6 bases between. CDR3: CASSRSSGANVLTF. The CDR3 nucleotides read TGTGCCAGCAGCAGAAGCTCTGGGGCCAACGTCCTGACTTTC.

The chain is built from TRBV6-5 and TRBJ2-1; possible D gene TRBD1, 6 bases. Per germline, CDR1 MNHEY and CDR2 SVGAGI. V was pared by 2 bases and J by 3 bases, with 14 bases between. The CDR3 has 16 residues. The CDR3 reads CASSYRDTVFYNEQFF. CDR3 coding DNA: TGTGCCAGCAGTTACAGGGACACCGTTTTCTACAATGAGCAGTTCTTC.

The chain links TRBV5-6 to TRBJ2-1; D uncertain. Germline lookup yields CDR1 SGHDT and CDR2 YYEEEE. Trimming shortened V by 0 bases and J by 4 bases, and 5 bases separated the two germline ends. The CDR3 sequence is 13 residues long. The CDR3 nucleotides are TGTGCCAGCAGCTTGGCCTTGTACAATGAGCAGTTCTTC. Protein sequence: CASSLALYNEQFF.

The chain joins TRBV7-2 to TRBJ1-5, with 7 bases lining up with TRBD1. V lost 3 bases and J lost 2; bases outside the gene matches: 13. In germline, CDR1 is SGHTA, CDR2 FQGNSA. The CDR3 extends over 18 amino acids. The CDR3 region has the DNA TGTGCCAGCAGCTTGCGGGGCGAACAGGGGAGAGGCAATCAGCCCCAGCATTTT. Translated: CASSLRGEQGRGNQPQHF.

This chain connects TRBV5-1 to TRBJ2-3, with TRBD2 identical over 7 bases. Looked up from germline, CDR1 is SGHRS and CDR2 is YFSETQ. V was clipped by 1 base and J by 3 bases; unmatched bases: 5. This CDR3 spans 15 amino acids. The CDR3 region is CASSLQRGWTDTQYF. The CDR3, as DNA: TGCGCCAGCAGCTTGCAGCGGGGTTGGACAGATACGCAGTATTTT.

This clone was found a few times. The chain combines TRBV4-1 with TRBJ2-7; D remains unclear. Germline CDR1 and CDR2: MGHRA and YSYEKL. Trimming stripped 4 bases from V and 2 bases from J, with 9 bases between. The CDR3 has 13 amino acids. Here the CDR3 DNA reads TGCGCCAGCAGCCCAGTCGGAGCCTACGAGCAGTACTTC. This translates into CASSPVGAYEQYF.